The next 18 T cell receptor beta chains were all read from a single sample in a study of T cell repertoires in cytomegalovirus infection. TCRdb reprocessed the reads via MiXCR and lists one record per CDR3 protein. The sample lists 75,000 to 100,000 distinct CDR3 sequences, approximately 32% seen once, with 71% in the top ten. Their antigens are not known. Sequencing used CD8+ T cells from cultured PBMCs, obtained from culture after CMV antigen stimulation. The receptors were sampled from a human donor in good health (CMV status not recorded). Some clones in this sample may be carry-over from other donors' samples.

The J gene is TRBJ1-2, the V gene TRBV19; D unclear. Trimming shortened V by 7 bases and J by 5 bases, and 20 bases separated the two germline ends. This CDR3 contains 15 residues. Per the germline V gene, CDR1 is LNHDA and CDR2 is SQIVND (reference sequence). Here the CDR3 DNA reads TGTGCCAGTACGGGTGAGACGCGGGCGGAATATGGCTACACCTTC. Translation gives CASTGETRAEYGYTF.

This clonotype was counted at least ten times. The chain carries TRBV24-1 and TRBJ1-5; a weak D match, TRBD1 (5 bases). Trimming left V 4 bases short and J 4 bases short, with 10 bases between. This CDR3 is 14 amino acids long. Per germline, CDR1 KGHDR and CDR2 SFDVKD. CDR3 nucleotide sequence: TGTGCCACCAGTGACCATACAGGAAATCAGCCCCAGCATTTT. Translating gives CATSDHTGNQPQHF.

The chain links TRBV18 to TRBJ1-3; D call uncertain. The CDR3 has 15 amino acids. Germline CDR1 reads KGHSH; CDR2 reads LQKENI. Trimming stripped 6 bases from V and 0 bases from J, with 12 bases between. CDR3 loop: CASSPIRDSGNTIYF. CDR3 bases: TGTGCCAGCTCCCCCATAAGGGACTCTGGAAACACCATATATTTT. Full variable domain (missing parts from reference TRBV18 and TRBJ1-3): NAGVMQNPRHLVRRRGQEARLRCSPMKGHSHVYWYRQLPEEGLKFMVYLQKENIIDESGMPKERFSAEFPKEGPSILRIQQVVRGDSAAYFCASSPIRDSGNTIYFGEGSWLTVV.

A few counts support this clonotype. One end of the junction does not line up with germline, which may come from a read error. V and J are TRBV7-9 and TRBJ2-3, with 9 bases aligning to TRBD2. Germline CDR1 is SEHNR and CDR2 is FQNEAQ (reference sequence). There are 15 residues in the CDR3. The CDR3 here is CASSGPGLAEDTQYF. The CDR3 coding sequence is TGTGCTAGCAGCGGACCGGGACTAGCAGAAGATACGCAGTATTTT.

This clonotype was seen a handful of times. V is TRBV2 and J is TRBJ1-1; tentative D call: TRBD1 (6 bases). This CDR3 comprises 15 residues. Germline-derived CDR1 and CDR2 are SNHLY and FYNNEI. Deletions cut 9 bases from V and 1 base from J, with 18 bases between. Here the CDR3 DNA reads TGTGCCAGTGAGGGGGACCCAAGAGGGAACACTGAAGCTTTCTTT. Its translation is CASEGDPRGNTEAFF. The variable domain in full, completed from reference TRBV2 and TRBJ1-1, reads EPEVTQTPSHQVTQMGQEVILRCVPISNHLYFYWYRQILGQKVEFLVSFYNNEISEKSEIFDDQFSVERPDGSNFTLKIRSTKLEDSAMYFCASEGDPRGNTEAFFGQGTRLTVV.

This clonotype came up many times. The chain combines TRBV20-1 with TRBJ2-7; D is possibly TRBD1 (6 bases). With 5 bases removed from V and 2 bases from J, the gap between germline ends came to 10 bases. Per the germline V gene, CDR1 is DFQATT and CDR2 is SNEGSKA (reference sequence). This CDR3 is built from 12 residues. DNA of the CDR3: TGCAGTGCTCTCAGGGGAACCTACGAGCAGTACTTC. It encodes CSALRGTYEQYF.

The chain combines TRBV7-9 with TRBJ1-6; a possible D gene is TRBD1 (5 bases). The CDR3 length is 15 residues. The ends were cut back, 5 bases at V and 8 bases at J, with 16 bases in the middle. Germline V gene data show CDR1 as SEHNR and CDR2 as FQNEAQ (reference sequence). The DNA of the CDR3 is TGTGCCAGCAGCCCCCACGGGACCGGTGATTCACCCCTCCACTTT. Amino acids: CASSPHGTGDSPLHF. The full variable domain, rest sourced from reference TRBV7-9 and TRBJ1-6, is DTGVSQNPRHKITKRGQNVTFRCDPISEHNRLYWYRQTLGQGPEFLTYFQNEAQLEKSRLLSDRFSAERPKGSFSTLEIQRTEQGDSAMYLCASSPHGTGDSPLHFGNGTRLTVT.

Concerning this clonotype: This clone may be a read error of a much larger clone one base away. The rearrangement uses TRBV15 and TRBJ2-7; D may be TRBD2 (6 bases). V gave up 4 bases and J gave up 3 bases, with 7 bases separating them. This CDR3 region has 12 residues. Germline CDR1 and CDR2: LNHNV and YYDKDF (reference sequence). The CDR3 nucleotides are TGTGCCACCAGCACGGGGGACTACGAGCAGTACTTC. This sequence encodes CATSTGDYEQYF.

The V and J genes are TRBV6-1 and TRBJ2-7, with a weak D call TRBD2 (7 bases). The V gene lost 1 base and the J gene lost 3 bases, with 10 bases spanning the gap. CDR3 size: 14 residues. Germline values: CDR1 MNHNS, CDR2 SASEGT. The DNA of the CDR3 is TGTGCCAGCAGTGAAGACGGGGGGCGCTACGAGCAGTACTTC. Translating gives CASSEDGGRYEQYF.

The sample holds many counts of this clonotype. The rearrangement uses TRBV6-1 and TRBJ1-3; no firm D call. Trimming took off 9 bases at V and 4 bases at J, with 13 bases between the two ends. From germline, CDR1 is MNHNS and CDR2 SASEGT. This CDR3 comprises 13 residues. CDR3 DNA sequence: TGTGCCAGTCTTTCATCCCAGGGAAACACCATATATTTT. This translates into CASLSSQGNTIYF.

In this sample, this clonotype turned up many times. V and J are TRBV11-2 and TRBJ2-1; 13 bases line up with TRBD2. The CDR3 covers 16 residues. Germline V lookup: CDR1 SGHAT, CDR2 FQNNGV. Unmatched junction bases numbered 4, after V lost 5 bases and J lost 3 bases. CDR3 sequence: CASSQGLAGDYNEQFF. CDR3 nucleotides: TGTGCCAGCAGCCAAGGACTAGCGGGGGACTACAATGAGCAGTTCTTC.

This clonotype was seen ten or more times. The V and J genes are TRBV7-6 and TRBJ1-6, with D possibly being TRBD1 (6 bases). Germline assignment: CDR1 SGHVS and CDR2 FNYEAQ. This CDR3 is 15 amino acids long. V dropped 5 bases and J dropped 6 bases, with 14 bases sitting between them. In DNA, the CDR3 is TGTGCCAGCAGCCCCCGGGACACATTTAATTCACCCCTCCACTTT. This encodes CASSPRDTFNSPLHF.

This clonotype was seen more than once but under ten times. V is TRBV7-9 and J is TRBJ2-1; 10 bases align to TRBD2. The CDR3 contains 15 residues. V was pared by 6 bases and J by 9 bases, with 11 bases of the junction left unmatched. Per the germline V gene, CDR1 is SEHNR and CDR2 is FQNEAQ (reference sequence). The CDR3 sequence: CASSLLAGGRAEQFF. DNA of the CDR3: TGTGCCAGCAGTTTGTTAGCGGGGGGCCGGGCTGAGCAGTTCTTC.

J is TRBJ1-1 and V is TRBV20-1, with D possibly TRBD1 on 5 matching bases. Per germline, CDR1 DFQATT and CDR2 SNEGSKA (reference sequence). The CDR3 totals 13 residues. The V gene lost 5 bases and the J gene lost 6 bases, with 16 bases spanning the gap. CDR3 sequence reads: CSAPLGGRPEAFF. DNA for the CDR3: TGCAGTGCTCCGCTTGGGGGGAGACCTGAAGCTTTCTTT.

This clonotype was picked up a small number of times. V is TRBV7-2 and J is TRBJ2-2; no firm D call. Trimming pared 5 bases from V and 2 bases from J, leaving 9 bases between. The CDR3 runs to 14 residues. Germline values: CDR1 SGHTA, CDR2 FQGNSA. CDR3 residues: CASSPLRNTGELFF. The CDR3 DNA sequence: TGTGCCAGCAGCCCCTTGAGAAACACCGGGGAGCTGTTTTTT.

This clonotype was seen ten or more times. V usage is TRBV7-2 and J usage is TRBJ1-1; maybe TRBD1 (6 bases). The V end lost 4 bases, the J end lost 5 bases, and 14 bases lay between the germline ends. CDR1 SGHTA and CDR2 FQGNSA come from the germline V gene. The CDR3 length is 14 residues. The CDR3 sequence: CASSSMGGRTEAFF. Written as DNA, the CDR3 is TGTGCCAGCAGCTCCATGGGGGGCCGGACTGAAGCTTTCTTT.

This clonotype was observed a few times. The chain employs TRBV7-2 and TRBJ2-5; 9 bases agree with TRBD2. This CDR3 is 16 amino acids long. Germline V gives CDR1 SGHTA, CDR2 FQGNSA. The V segment lost 1 base and the J segment 2 bases; nucleotides outside the gene matches: 5. In DNA form, the CDR3 reads TGTGCCAGCAGCTTAGAGGCTAGCGGGGTTCAAGAGACCCAGTACTTC. This translates into CASSLEASGVQETQYF.

The chain recombines TRBV5-5 with TRBJ2-7, with TRBD1 matching over 7 bases. The germline V gene encodes CDR1 SGHKS and CDR2 YYEKEE (reference sequence). The junction had 4 bases not matched to a gene; V was cut back by 2 bases and J by 2 bases. This CDR3 is 14 amino acids long. The CDR3 DNA reads as TGTGCCAGCAGCTTTACGACAGGGACCTACGAGCAGTACTTC. Protein sequence: CASSFTTGTYEQYF.